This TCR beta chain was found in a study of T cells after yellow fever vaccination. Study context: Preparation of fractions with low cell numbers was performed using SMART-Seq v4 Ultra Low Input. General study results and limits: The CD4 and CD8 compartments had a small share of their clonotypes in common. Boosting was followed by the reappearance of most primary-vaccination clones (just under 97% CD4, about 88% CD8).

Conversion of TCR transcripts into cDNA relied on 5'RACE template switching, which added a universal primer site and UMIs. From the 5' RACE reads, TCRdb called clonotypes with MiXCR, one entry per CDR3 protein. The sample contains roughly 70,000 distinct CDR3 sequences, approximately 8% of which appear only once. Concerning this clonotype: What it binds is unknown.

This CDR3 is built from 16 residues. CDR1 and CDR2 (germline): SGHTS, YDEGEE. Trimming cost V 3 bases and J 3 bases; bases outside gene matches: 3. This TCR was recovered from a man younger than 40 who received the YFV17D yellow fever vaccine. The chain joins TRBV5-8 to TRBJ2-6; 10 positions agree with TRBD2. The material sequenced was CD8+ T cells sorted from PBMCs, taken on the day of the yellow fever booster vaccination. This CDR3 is CASSSSGSYGANVLTF. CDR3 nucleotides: TGTGCCAGCAGCTCTAGCGGGAGCTATGGGGCCAACGTCCTGACTTTC.